This entry lists 19 T cell receptor beta chains sequenced from one sample in a study of shared clonotypes between healthy human individuals. Positive CCR7 selection of CD45RO-negative cells yielded the naive CD8 cells, and terminally differentiated effector memory CD45RA+ cells were excluded. Sequenced by immunoSEQ multiplex PCR; TCRdb stores in-frame clones only, minus some. The repertoire holds about 2.1 million clones, with about 94% as singletons. The sample was naive CD8+ T cells from PBMCs. Receptors originate from a man aged 18 to 30 in good health. Some clones in this sample may be carry-over from other donors' samples.

Note on this clone: An end of the junction differs from the germline gene, which may be a read error. This chain links TRBV7-9 with TRBJ2-5; 7 nucleotides line up with TRBD1. The germline V gene has CDR1 SEHNR and CDR2 FQNEAQ (reference sequence). CDR3 length: 14 amino acids. CDR3 DNA sequence: TGTGCCAGCAGCTTAGTGGGACAGCAAGAGATCCAGTACTTC. Translation: CASSLVGQQEIQYF.

Of note for this clone: This sample includes further DNA sequences coding for the same CDR3. The V and J genes are TRBV27 and TRBJ2-5; D uncertain. V dropped 2 bases and J dropped 2 bases, with 9 bases sitting between them. The CDR3 loop spans 14 amino acids. Looked up from germline, CDR1 is MNHEY and CDR2 is SMNVEV (reference sequence). In nucleotides, the CDR3 is TGTGCCAGCAGTTTAGTTGGTACGCAAGAGACCCAGTACTTC. This codes for CASSLVGTQETQYF.

V usage is TRBV19 and J usage is TRBJ2-2, with 8 bases that match TRBD1. The CDR3 runs to 13 residues. From germline, CDR1 is LNHDA and CDR2 SQIVND (reference sequence). V lost 6 bases to trimming and J lost 5 bases; unmatched junction nucleotides: 2. Here the CDR3 DNA reads TGTGCCAGTAGGGACAGGGCAACCGGGGAGCTGTTTTTT. This gives the protein CASRDRATGELFF.

The V gene is TRBV10-2, the J gene TRBJ1-3, with D unresolved. The germline gives CDR1 WSHSY, CDR2 SAAADI. Trimming left V 2 bases short and J 4 bases short, with 15 bases between. This CDR3 contains 16 residues. CDR3 DNA sequence: TGCGCCAGCAGTGAGCCAGGCACCGGATGGGGAAACACCATATATTTT. Translated: CASSEPGTGWGNTIYF.

The gene calls are TRBV7-7 and TRBJ2-7; D call uncertain. The CDR3 has 13 amino acids. Germline CDR1 reads SSHAT; CDR2 reads FNYEAQ (reference sequence). Trimming removed 5 bases at V and 5 bases at J, with 13 bases between. The CDR3: CASSNFGGNEQYF. The CDR3 DNA reads as TGTGCCAGCAGCAATTTTGGTGGGAACGAGCAGTACTTC.

The rearrangement links TRBV30 to TRBJ1-1, with TRBD1 matching 7 bases. Germline CDR1 GTSNPN, CDR2 SVGIG (reference sequence). CDR3 length equals 11 residues. J lost 11 bases, V lost 3 bases, and 6 bases had no gene match. In DNA form, the CDR3 reads TGTGCCTGGAGCGAAACAGGGGAGGCTTTCTTT. It is translated as CAWSETGEAFF.

The chain combines TRBV27 with TRBJ2-3; no clear D gene. Trimming left V 7 bases short and J 4 bases short, with 0 bases between. Germline lookup yields CDR1 MNHEY and CDR2 SMNVEV (reference sequence). The CDR3 is 9 residues long. As DNA, the CDR3 is TGTGCCAGCACAGATACGCAGTATTTT. This encodes CASTDTQYF.

The rearrangement links TRBV5-4 to TRBJ2-2; D not certain. Trimming removed 5 bases from V and 2 bases from J, with 4 bases in between. Germline V gene sequence: CDR1 SGHNT, CDR2 YYREEE (reference sequence). The CDR3 consists of 12 residues. In DNA form, the CDR3 reads TGTGCCAGCAGTCATAACACCGGGGAGCTGTTTTTT. Amino acids: CASSHNTGELFF.

This sequence joins TRBV27 and TRBJ1-1; D is undetermined. Trimming pared 3 bases from V and 3 bases from J, leaving 17 bases between. This CDR3 is 16 amino acids long. Per germline, CDR1 MNHEY and CDR2 SMNVEV (reference sequence). In nucleotides, the CDR3 is TGTGCCAGCAGTTTGACCCCCGTGGGGTGGGACACTGAAGCTTTCTTT. This translates into CASSLTPVGWDTEAFF.

Only one count was recorded for this clone. The sample carries other DNA sequences with the same CDR3. The chain uses TRBV5-4 and TRBJ2-7; D gene unclear. This CDR3 spans 12 amino acids. Trimming removed 4 bases from V and 6 bases from J, with 11 bases in between. Germline assignment: CDR1 SGHNT and CDR2 YYREEE (reference sequence). The CDR3 bases are TGTGCCAGCAGCCTTGAAAGAGGCGAGCAGTACTTC. Its translation is CASSLERGEQYF.

The rearrangement joins TRBV7-3 to TRBJ2-3; 11 nucleotides match TRBD2. Germline-derived CDR1 and CDR2 are SGHTA and FQGTGA. V lost 2 bases, J lost 3 bases, and 4 bases stayed unmatched. The CDR3 consists of 16 residues. The CDR3 DNA follows: TGTGCCAGCAGCTTAGTGGGACTAGCGGTAACAGATACGCAGTATTTT. It specifies CASSLVGLAVTDTQYF.

This chain links TRBV7-9 with TRBJ2-1, with a weak D call TRBD2 (6 bases). Trimming shortened V by 6 bases and J by 15 bases, and 15 bases separated the two germline ends. The CDR3 loop spans 11 amino acids. Germline-derived CDR1 and CDR2 are SEHNR and FQNEAQ (reference sequence). The CDR3 spells CASSRGGAVFF. CDR3 nucleotides: TGTGCCAGCAGTCGAGGAGGGGCCGTGTTCTTC. The full variable domain, rest sourced from reference TRBV7-9 and TRBJ2-1, is DTGVSQNPRHKITKRGQNVTFRCDPISEHNRLYWYRQTLGQGPEFLTYFQNEAQLEKSRLLSDRFSAERPKGSFSTLEIQRTEQGDSAMYLCASSRGGAVFFGPGTRLTVL.

This clone was detected a few times. The rearrangement links TRBV4-2 to TRBJ1-1; D gene ambiguous. Germline CDR1 and CDR2: LGHNA and YNFKEQ. V dropped 5 bases and J dropped 0 bases, with 7 bases sitting between them. The CDR3 runs to 13 residues. CDR3 region: CASSVGLNTEAFF. The CDR3 nucleotides read TGTGCCAGCAGCGTCGGACTGAACACTGAAGCTTTCTTT.

This clone has just one count. The gene calls are TRBV4-3 and TRBJ2-1; D gene unclear. The germline V and J ends were trimmed by 3 bases and 4 bases, with 19 bases remaining between them. Germline CDR1 LGHNA, CDR2 YSLEER. The CDR3 extends over 17 amino acids. The CDR3 sequence is CASSQDDTVDRYNEQFF. Here the CDR3 DNA reads TGCGCCAGCAGCCAGGACGATACAGTAGATCGATACAATGAGCAGTTCTTC.

The chain uses TRBV10-1 and TRBJ2-7; D unresolved. V lost 7 bases to trimming and J lost 4 bases, with 5 bases between them. This CDR3 has 10 residues. Germline CDR1 is WNHNN and CDR2 is SYGVQD (reference sequence). The CDR3 DNA sequence: TGCGCCAGCATCGTATACGAGCAGTACTTC. It specifies CASIVYEQYF.

This chain connects TRBV6-1 to TRBJ1-2; D perhaps matches TRBD1 (6 bases). Germline CDR1 MNHNS, CDR2 SASEGT. Trimming pared 6 bases from V and 2 bases from J, leaving 13 bases between. The CDR3 is made up of 14 amino acids. Here the CDR3 reads CASSDRTLNYGYTF. The CDR3 DNA reads as TGTGCCAGCAGCGACAGGACGTTAAACTATGGCTACACCTTC.

This chain joins TRBV5-6 and TRBJ1-5; D ambiguous. The CDR3 totals 14 residues. The germline V gene encodes CDR1 SGHDT and CDR2 YYEEEE. V lost 3 bases and J 7 bases, leaving 14 bases between the germline ends. The CDR3 region is CASSSKEGWQPQHF. The DNA for the CDR3 is TGTGCCAGCAGCTCCAAGGAGGGATGGCAGCCCCAGCATTTT.

J is TRBJ1-2 and V is TRBV7-3, with 9 bases fitting TRBD1. V gave up 5 bases and J gave up 2 bases; unmatched junction bases: 15. The CDR3 spans 18 residues. Germline lookup yields CDR1 SGHTA and CDR2 FQGTGA. The chain's CDR3 is CASSPTPGQGTFNYGYTF. The DNA of the CDR3 is TGTGCCAGCAGCCCGACCCCGGGACAGGGCACTTTCAACTATGGCTACACCTTC.

The chain is built from TRBV6-5 and TRBJ1-1; possible D gene TRBD1, 6 bases. The CDR3 totals 14 residues. The V end was cut by 6 bases, the J end by 1 base, with 12 bases between. Germline V lookup: CDR1 MNHEY, CDR2 SVGAGI. CDR3 sequence: CASSQAGANTEAFF. CDR3 nucleotides: TGTGCCAGCAGCCAGGCGGGGGCGAACACTGAAGCTTTCTTT.